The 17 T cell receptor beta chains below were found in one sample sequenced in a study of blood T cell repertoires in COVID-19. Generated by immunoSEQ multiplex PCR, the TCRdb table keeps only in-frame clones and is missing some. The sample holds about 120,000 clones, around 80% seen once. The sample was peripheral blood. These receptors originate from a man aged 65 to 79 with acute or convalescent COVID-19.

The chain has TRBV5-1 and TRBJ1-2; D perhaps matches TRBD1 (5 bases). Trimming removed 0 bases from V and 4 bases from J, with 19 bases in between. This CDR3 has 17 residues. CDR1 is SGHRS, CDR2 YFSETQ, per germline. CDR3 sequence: CASSLGTPTPRGYGYTF. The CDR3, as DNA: TGCGCCAGCAGCTTGGGAACCCCAACACCAAGGGGCTATGGCTACACCTTC.

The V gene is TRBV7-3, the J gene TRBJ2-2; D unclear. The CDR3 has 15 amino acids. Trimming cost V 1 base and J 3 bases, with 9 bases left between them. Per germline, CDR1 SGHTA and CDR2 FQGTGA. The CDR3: CASSLSGVDTGELFF. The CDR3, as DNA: TGTGCCAGCAGCTTAAGTGGAGTGGACACCGGGGAGCTGTTTTTT.

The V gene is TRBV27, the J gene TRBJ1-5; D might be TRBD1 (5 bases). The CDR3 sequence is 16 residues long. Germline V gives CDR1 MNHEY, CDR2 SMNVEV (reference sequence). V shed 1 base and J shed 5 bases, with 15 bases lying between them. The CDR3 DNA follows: TGTGCCAGCAGTTTATATGGCAGGGAAGATGATCAGCCCCAGCATTTT. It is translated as CASSLYGREDDQPQHF.

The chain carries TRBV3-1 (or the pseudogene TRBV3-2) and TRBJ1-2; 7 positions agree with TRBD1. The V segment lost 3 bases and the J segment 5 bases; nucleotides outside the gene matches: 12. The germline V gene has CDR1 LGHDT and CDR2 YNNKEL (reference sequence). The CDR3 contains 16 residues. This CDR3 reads CASSHDIGQEPYGYTF. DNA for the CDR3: TGTGCCAGCAGCCACGATATAGGACAGGAACCATATGGCTACACCTTC.

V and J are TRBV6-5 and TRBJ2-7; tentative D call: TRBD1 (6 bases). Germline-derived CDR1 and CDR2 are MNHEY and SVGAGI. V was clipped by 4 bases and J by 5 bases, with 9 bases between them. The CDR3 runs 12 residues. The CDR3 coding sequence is TGTGCCAGCAGTTTCCAGGGGAACGAGCAGTACTTC. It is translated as CASSFQGNEQYF.

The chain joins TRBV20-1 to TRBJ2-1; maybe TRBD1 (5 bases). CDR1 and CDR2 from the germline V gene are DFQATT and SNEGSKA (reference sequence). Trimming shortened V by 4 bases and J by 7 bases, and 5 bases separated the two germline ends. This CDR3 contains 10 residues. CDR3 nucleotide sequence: TGCAGTGCTAAGGGGAATGAGCAGTTCTTC. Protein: CSAKGNEQFF.

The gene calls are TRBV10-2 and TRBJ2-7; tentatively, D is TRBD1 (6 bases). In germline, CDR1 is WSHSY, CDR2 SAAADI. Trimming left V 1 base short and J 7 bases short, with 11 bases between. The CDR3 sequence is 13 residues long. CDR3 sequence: CASSEWGLGEQYF. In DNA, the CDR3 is TGCGCCAGCAGTGAGTGGGGGCTGGGTGAGCAGTACTTC.

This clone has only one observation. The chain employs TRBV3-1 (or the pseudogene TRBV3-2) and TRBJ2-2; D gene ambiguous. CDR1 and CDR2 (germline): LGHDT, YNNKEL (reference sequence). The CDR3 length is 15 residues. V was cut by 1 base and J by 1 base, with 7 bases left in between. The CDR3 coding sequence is TGTGCCAGCAGCCAAGGCGGTGGGAACACCGGGGAGCTGTTTTTT. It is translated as CASSQGGGNTGELFF.

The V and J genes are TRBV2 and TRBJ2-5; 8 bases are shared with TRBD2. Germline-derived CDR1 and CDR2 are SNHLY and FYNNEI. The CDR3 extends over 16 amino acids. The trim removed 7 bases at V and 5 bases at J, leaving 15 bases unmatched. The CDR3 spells CASKRLASSKGETQYF. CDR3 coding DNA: TGTGCCAGCAAACGACTAGCGTCCTCCAAGGGGGAGACCCAGTACTTC.

CDR3 bases: TGTGCCAGCAGCCGGGGGAGGAGCTCCTACAATGAGCAGTTCTTC. Translation gives CASSRGRSSYNEQFF. The rearrangement joins TRBV14 to TRBJ2-1, with D tentatively TRBD2 (6 bases). The CDR3 covers 15 residues. In germline, CDR1 is SGHDN, CDR2 FVKESK. Trimming left V 4 bases short and J 0 bases short, with 10 bases between.

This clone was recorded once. In DNA, the CDR3 is TGCGCCAGCAGCTTGCGGGGGGGAAACTACGAGCAGTACTTC. It translates to CASSLRGGNYEQYF. The chain has TRBV5-1 and TRBJ2-7; TRBD2 matches 8 bases. With 1 base clipped from V and 3 bases from J, the junction kept 3 bases outside the gene matches. CDR1 is SGHRS and CDR2 is YFSETQ in the germline V gene. The CDR3 runs 14 residues.

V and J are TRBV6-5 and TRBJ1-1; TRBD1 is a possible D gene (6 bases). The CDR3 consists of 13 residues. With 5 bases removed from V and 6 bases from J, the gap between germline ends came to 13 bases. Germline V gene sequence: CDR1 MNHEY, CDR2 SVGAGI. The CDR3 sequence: CASSTGPSPEAFF. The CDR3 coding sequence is TGTGCCAGCAGTACAGGGCCGAGCCCTGAAGCTTTCTTT.

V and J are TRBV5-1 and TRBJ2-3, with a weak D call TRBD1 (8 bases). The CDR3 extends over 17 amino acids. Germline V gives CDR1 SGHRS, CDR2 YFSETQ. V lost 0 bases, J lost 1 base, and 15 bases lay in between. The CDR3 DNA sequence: TGCGCCAGCAGCTTGGATCGGACAGGGAGGGGCACAGATACGCAGTATTTT. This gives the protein CASSLDRTGRGTDTQYF.

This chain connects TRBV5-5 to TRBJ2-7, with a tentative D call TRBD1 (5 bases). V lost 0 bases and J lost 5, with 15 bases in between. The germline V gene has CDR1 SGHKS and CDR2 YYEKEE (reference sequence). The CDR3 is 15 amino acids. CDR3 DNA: TGTGCCAGCAGCTTGGAAACGGACAATCTTAACGAGCAGTACTTC. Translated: CASSLETDNLNEQYF.

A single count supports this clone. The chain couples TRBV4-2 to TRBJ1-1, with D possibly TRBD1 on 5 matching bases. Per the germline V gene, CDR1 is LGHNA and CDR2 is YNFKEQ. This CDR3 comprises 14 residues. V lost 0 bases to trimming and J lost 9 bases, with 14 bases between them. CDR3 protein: CASSQDGTLQKAFF. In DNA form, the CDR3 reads TGTGCCAGCAGCCAAGACGGGACTCTCCAGAAAGCTTTCTTT.

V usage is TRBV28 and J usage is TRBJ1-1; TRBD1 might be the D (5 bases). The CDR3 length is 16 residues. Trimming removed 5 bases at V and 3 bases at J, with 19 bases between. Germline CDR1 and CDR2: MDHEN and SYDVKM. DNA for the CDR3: TGTGCCAGCAGTCCTACGGGACCCCCGGGGGACACTGAAGCTTTCTTT. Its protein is CASSPTGPPGDTEAFF.

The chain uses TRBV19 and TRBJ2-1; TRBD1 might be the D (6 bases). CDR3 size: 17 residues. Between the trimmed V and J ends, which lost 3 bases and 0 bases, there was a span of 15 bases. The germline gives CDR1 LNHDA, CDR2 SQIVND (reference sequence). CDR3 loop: CASSILSGQNSYNEQFF. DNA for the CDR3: TGTGCCAGTAGTATCCTCTCCGGACAGAACTCCTACAATGAGCAGTTCTTC.